The clone carrying this T cell receptor beta chain has just a few counts. This record comes from a study of blood T cell repertoires in COVID-19. Study at large: From the United States, Italy and Spain came samples of acute and convalescent COVID-19. T cells, B-cell-depleted T cells, or PBMCs provided the cDNA or gDNA that served as material.

Original processing methods: Reference gene primer amplification gave nucleated cell count estimates. Sequencing was performed with immunoSEQ multiplex PCR; in TCRdb, only in-frame clones are kept and a portion is missing. Clone size and V and J calls were adopted from that table, with D and trimming inferred from the DNA. The sample includes around 140,000 clones, approximately 88% of them seen just once. Germline V gene lookup returns CDR1 MNHEY and CDR2 SVGAGI. V shed 10 bases, J shed 4 bases, and the junction held 6 bases outside the gene matches. The CDR3 sequence is 14 residues long. The specimen was peripheral blood. The TCR was taken from a man in his sixties with active or convalescent COVID-19. The V and J genes are TRBV6-5 and TRBJ2-3; TRBD1 aligns across 12 bases. CDR3: CATGGTGGPDTQYF. CDR3 bases: TGTGCCACCGGCGGGACAGGGGGCCCAGATACGCAGTATTTT.